Listed here are 7 T cell receptor beta chains from one sample, sequenced in a study of T cells in Graves' hyperthyroidism and ophthalmopathy. Amplified TCR beta CDR3 regions derived from RNA transcripts. The study used the HTBI primer set for a first-round RT-PCR of the TCR CDR3. Each CDR3 protein is one row after TCRdb ran MiXCR on the multiplex PCR reads. The sample contains roughly 600,000 distinct CDR3 sequences, about 14% of which appear only once. The source material was blood. These receptors all come from a woman aged 50 to 60 with Graves' ophthalmopathy.

This chain connects TRBV4-3 to TRBJ1-4; possibly TRBD1 for D (5 bases). Trimming left V 0 bases short and J 6 bases short, with 11 bases between. The germline CDR1 and CDR2 sequences are LGHNA and YSLEER. The length of the CDR3 is 15 residues. CDR3 loop: CASSQDLRVDEKLFF. The DNA of the CDR3 is TGCGCCAGCAGCCAAGATCTCAGGGTTGATGAAAAACTGTTTTTT.

This clonotype was seen a handful of times. The rearrangement joins TRBV19 to TRBJ2-1; 16 nucleotides line up with TRBD2. The CDR3 is 20 residues long. Germline V gene sequence: CDR1 LNHDA, CDR2 SQIVND (reference sequence). Trimming removed 3 bases from V and 0 bases from J; junction bases left unmatched: 8. Written as DNA, the CDR3 is TGTGCCAGTAGTATCTCCCCGGGACTAGCGGGAGGGGGCTCCTACAATGAGCAGTTCTTC. This sequence encodes CASSISPGLAGGGSYNEQFF.

This clonotype was detected once. At one end, the junction sequence differs from germline, possibly due to a read error. The chain joins TRBV6-1 to TRBJ2-2; TRBD1 matches 11 bases. Germline-derived CDR1 and CDR2 are MNHNS and SASEGT. The CDR3 consists of 16 residues. As DNA, the CDR3 is TGTGCCAGCAAACCAGCCGGGACAGGGGGGACCGCGGAGCTGTTTTTT. It is translated as CASKPAGTGGTAELFF.

There are a few counts of this clonotype. J is TRBJ2-7 and V is TRBV7-9, with 14 bases identical to TRBD2. This CDR3 spans 16 amino acids. Germline assignment: CDR1 SEHNR and CDR2 FQNEAQ (reference sequence). V gave up 5 bases and J gave up 7 bases; unmatched junction bases: 10. The CDR3 loop reads CASSPSGLAGVWEQYF. Here the CDR3 DNA reads TGTGCCAGCAGCCCATCGGGACTAGCGGGAGTATGGGAGCAGTACTTC.

This clonotype was counted a few times. V gene TRBV15 combines with J gene TRBJ2-1; a possible D gene is TRBD2 (5 bases). Looked up from germline, CDR1 is LNHNV and CDR2 is YYDKDF (reference sequence). The CDR3 extends over 17 amino acids. V dropped 2 bases and J dropped 9 bases, with 23 bases sitting between them. The CDR3 sequence is CATSRPPRGNRGSEQFF. The CDR3 nucleotides are TGTGCCACCAGCAGACCCCCCCGCGGAAACCGGGGTAGTGAGCAGTTCTTC.

This clonotype has ten or more counts. This chain links TRBV18 with TRBJ2-2; the D gene is possibly TRBD2 (6 bases). This CDR3 has 15 amino acids. V lost 9 bases, J lost 9 bases, and 23 bases lay in between. Germline CDR1 is KGHSH and CDR2 is LQKENI. The DNA for the CDR3 is TGTGCCAGTCGCCCGGGTGGCGGGATCGCCAGGGAGCTGTTTTTT. Protein sequence: CASRPGGGIARELFF.

Ten or more counts support this clonotype. CDR3 residues: CASSTGAVSGIVRRAKNIQYF. The CDR3, as DNA: TGTGCCAGCAGCACGGGGGCCGTTAGCGGGATAGTGCGCCGCGCCAAAAACATTCAGTACTTC. This sequence joins TRBV7-8 and TRBJ2-4, with TRBD2 matching 8 bases. The junction had 22 bases not matched to a gene; V was cut back by 5 bases and J by 1 base. Germline CDR1 and CDR2: SGHVS and FQNEAQ. This CDR3 spans 21 amino acids.